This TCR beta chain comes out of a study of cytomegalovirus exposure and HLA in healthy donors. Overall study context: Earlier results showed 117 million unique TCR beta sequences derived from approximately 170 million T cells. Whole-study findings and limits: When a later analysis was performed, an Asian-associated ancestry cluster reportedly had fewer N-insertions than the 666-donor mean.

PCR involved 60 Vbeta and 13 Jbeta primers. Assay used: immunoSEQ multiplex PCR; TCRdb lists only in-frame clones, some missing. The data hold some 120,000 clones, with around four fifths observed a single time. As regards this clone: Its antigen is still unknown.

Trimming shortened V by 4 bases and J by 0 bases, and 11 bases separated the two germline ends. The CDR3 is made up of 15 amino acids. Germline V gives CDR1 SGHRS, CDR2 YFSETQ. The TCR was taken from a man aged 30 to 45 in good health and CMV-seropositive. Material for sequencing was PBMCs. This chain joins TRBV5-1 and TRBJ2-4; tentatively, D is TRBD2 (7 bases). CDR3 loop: CASSRGGLAKNIQYF. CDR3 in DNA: TGCGCCAGCAGCAGGGGGGGGCTAGCCAAAAACATTCAGTACTTC.